This T cell receptor beta chain was sequenced during a study of blood T cell repertoires in COVID-19. The wider study: From T cells, B-cell-depleted T cells, or PBMCs came the material, which was cDNA or gDNA.

Study members were between about 18 and 100 years old and lived in 24 US regions. Researchers sorted participants into cohorts using their self-reported clinical history. In the study's own analysis: Estimation of nucleated cell counts relied on the amplification of reference gene primers. The table came from immunoSEQ multiplex PCR; TCRdb's copy has only in-frame clones and leaves some out. V and J calls plus clone size are reproduced from that table; the DNA served to infer D and trimming. Among approximately 260,000 clones listed, around four fifths were seen once. V lost 3 bases and J 7 bases, leaving 13 bases between the germline ends. CDR1 and CDR2 from the germline V gene are LGHDT and YNNKEL (reference sequence). The CDR3 totals 14 residues.

The source material was PBMCs or T cells enriched from blood (not recorded which). The TCR was taken from a man in his thirties or forties with acute COVID-19. The chain links TRBV3-1 (or the pseudogene TRBV3-2) to TRBJ1-5; D remains ambiguous. DNA for the CDR3: TGTGCCAGCAGCCAGGGCCCTGGGCACCAGCCCCAGCATTTT. This encodes CASSQGPGHQPQHF.